Detailed here is one T cell receptor (beta chain). What it recognizes is unknown. Data came from immunoSEQ multiplex PCR; TCRdb stores just in-frame clones and leaves some out. The sample contains some 99,000 clones, approximately 84% of which appear only once. CDR1 KGHSH and CDR2 LQKENI come from the germline V gene. This CDR3 spans 16 amino acids. Trimming removed 1 base from V and 6 bases from J; junction bases left unmatched: 6. This entry comes from a study of T cell responses to AZD1222 COVID-19 vaccine. General study findings and limits: Spike-wide coverage was observed for vaccine-associated CD4 TCRs, with dominant responses at 160-218 and 743-854. Donors were largely white British and mainly female; clonal diversity was possibly underestimated.

Second doses that came at about 4 or about 12 weeks were put together. The receptor's source is an adult who received the AZD1222 COVID-19 vaccine. The rearrangement links TRBV18 to TRBJ2-2; 9 bases fit TRBD1. The sample in question was peripheral blood, obtained 28 days after the second AZD1222 dose. The CDR3 region is CASSPQYRGRPGELFF. The CDR3 coding sequence is TGTGCCAGCTCACCACAGTACAGGGGGCGCCCCGGGGAGCTGTTTTTT.